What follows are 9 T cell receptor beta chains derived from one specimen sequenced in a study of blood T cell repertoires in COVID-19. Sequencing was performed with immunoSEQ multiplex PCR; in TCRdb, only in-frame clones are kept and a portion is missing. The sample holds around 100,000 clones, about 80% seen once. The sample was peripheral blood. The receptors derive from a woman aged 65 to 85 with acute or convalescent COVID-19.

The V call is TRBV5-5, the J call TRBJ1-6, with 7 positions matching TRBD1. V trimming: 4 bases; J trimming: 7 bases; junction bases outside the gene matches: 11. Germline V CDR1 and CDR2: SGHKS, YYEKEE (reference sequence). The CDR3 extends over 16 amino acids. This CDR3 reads CASSVGLQGENSPLHF. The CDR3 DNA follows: TGTGCCAGCAGCGTAGGACTTCAGGGGGAAAATTCACCCCTCCACTTT.

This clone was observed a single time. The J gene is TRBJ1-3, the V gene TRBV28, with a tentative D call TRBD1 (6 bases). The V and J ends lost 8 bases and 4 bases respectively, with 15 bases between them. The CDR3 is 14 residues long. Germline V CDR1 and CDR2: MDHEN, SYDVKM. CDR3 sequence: CASRGATPGNTIYF. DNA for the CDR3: TGTGCCAGCCGGGGGGCGACCCCCGGAAACACCATATATTTT.

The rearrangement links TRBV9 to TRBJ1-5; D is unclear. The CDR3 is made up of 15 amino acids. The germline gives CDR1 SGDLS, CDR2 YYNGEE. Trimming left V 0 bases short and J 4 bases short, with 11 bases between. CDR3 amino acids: CASSVGHSGNQPQHF. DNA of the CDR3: TGTGCCAGCAGCGTAGGCCACTCGGGGAATCAGCCCCAGCATTTT. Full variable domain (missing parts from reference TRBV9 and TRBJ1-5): DSGVTQTPKHLITATGQRVTLRCSPRSGDLSVYWYQQSLDQGLQFLIQYYNGEERAKGNILERFSAQQFPDLHSELNLSSLELGDSALYFCASSVGHSGNQPQHFGDGTRLSIL.

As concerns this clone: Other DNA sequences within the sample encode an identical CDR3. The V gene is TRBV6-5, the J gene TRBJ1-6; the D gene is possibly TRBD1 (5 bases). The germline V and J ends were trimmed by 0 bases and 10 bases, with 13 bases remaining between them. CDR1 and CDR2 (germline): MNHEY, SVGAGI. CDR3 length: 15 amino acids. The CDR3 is CASSYSGGEGSPLHF. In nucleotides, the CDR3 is TGTGCCAGCAGTTACTCTGGGGGGGAGGGGTCACCCCTCCACTTT.

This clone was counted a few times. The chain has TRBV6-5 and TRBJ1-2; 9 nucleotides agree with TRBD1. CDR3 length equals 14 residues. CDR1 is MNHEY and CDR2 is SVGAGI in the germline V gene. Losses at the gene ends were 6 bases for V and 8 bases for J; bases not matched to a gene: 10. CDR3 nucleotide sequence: TGTGCCAGCAGATTTCCGGGACAGGGAGTGGGCTACACCTTC. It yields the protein CASRFPGQGVGYTF.

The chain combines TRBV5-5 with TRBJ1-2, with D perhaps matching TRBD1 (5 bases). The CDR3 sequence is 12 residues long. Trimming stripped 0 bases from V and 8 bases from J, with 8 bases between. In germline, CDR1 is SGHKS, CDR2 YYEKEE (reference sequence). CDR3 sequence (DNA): TGTGCCAGCAGCTTGGGGCAGGGAGGCTACACCTTC. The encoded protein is CASSLGQGGYTF.

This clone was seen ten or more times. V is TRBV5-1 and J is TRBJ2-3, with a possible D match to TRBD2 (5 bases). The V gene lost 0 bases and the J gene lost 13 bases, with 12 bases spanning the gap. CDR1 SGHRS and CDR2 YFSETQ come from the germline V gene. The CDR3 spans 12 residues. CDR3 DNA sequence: TGCGCCAGCAGCTTGGAACACGGGGAGAAGTATTTT. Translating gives CASSLEHGEKYF.

CDR3 amino acids: CASSATTGGSSYEQYF. CDR3 DNA: TGTGCCAGCAGCGCCACCACAGGGGGGAGCTCCTACGAGCAGTACTTC. The chain has TRBV9 and TRBJ2-7, with 8 bases lining up with TRBD1. Germline lookup yields CDR1 SGDLS and CDR2 YYNGEE. Unmatched junction bases numbered 8, after V lost 3 bases and J lost 0 bases. This CDR3 is 16 amino acids long.

CDR3 bases: TGTGCCAGCAGTTTCGGGACTAAAGCTGAAGCTTTCTTT. Protein product: CASSFGTKAEAFF. The genes are TRBV12-3 or TRBV12-4 and TRBJ1-1, with D possibly TRBD1 on 5 matching bases. V gave up 3 bases and J gave up 6 bases, with 11 bases separating them. The CDR3 totals 13 residues.